This T cell receptor beta chain was identified in a study of blood T cell repertoires in COVID-19 (dated by TCRdb to about 2020). Regarding the research as a whole: Collaborator samples came from the United States, Italy and Spain and covered acute and convalescent phases of COVID-19. A freely available public database, intended as a resource for researchers studying the immune response to SARS-CoV-2, is where the repertoires were released. Where available, HLA class I and class II types were taken from metadata supplied by the sample provider and were not determined by assay-based typing. Nearly every sample came with metadata listing a de-identified subject ID, COVID-19 status, age in years and sex. The prospective study material was composed of cDNA or gDNA derived from T cells, B-cell-depleted T cells, or PBMCs. Samples were obtained from the ongoing ImmuneRACE study (first 160 participants) and from about 1,300 subjects provided by 6 global collaborators. Subjects who had been exposed to COVID-19, were actively infected with it, or had recovered from it provided the deeply sampled blood TCRbeta repertoires that made up the dataset.

The investigation overall reported the following: Clinical and demographic metadata were provided uncurated, with the amount varying by source and participant.

TCRbeta CDR3 regions were amplified from genomic DNA by means of the immunoSEQ Assay, a bias-controlled multiplex PCR. The authors' analysis ran thus. Nucleated cell counts per sample were estimated from amplification of reference gene primers within the assay. To quantify the absolute abundance of each unique TCRbeta CDR3 rearrangement, sequence reads were collapsed and filtered. Productive Simpson clonality was computed per sample as the square root of Simpson's diversity index over productive rearrangements. The table comes from immuneACCESS by way of TCRdb, which keeps in-frame sequences with V and J called. Part of the clones is missing from these tables; in studies checked, under half for an unresolved V gene and the rest for unknown reasons. V and J calls plus clone size are reproduced from that table; the DNA served to infer D and trimming. Present in this sample are 350,000 to 450,000 clones, about 88% of which were seen just once. Clones ranked in the top ten supply roughly 7.1% of the sample.

In Seattle, one collaborating source enrolled patients while the infection was active and tracked those patients longitudinally over the course of disease. Each collaborating institution followed its own protocols to collect whole blood in K2EDTA tubes. For TCRbeta analysis, collaborator samples were shipped as frozen whole blood, as isolated PBMCs, or as DNA extracted from either sample type. Concerning this clone: Its antigen specificity is not known. No base-level quality is on record; no much larger clone is a single base apart.

The receptor's source is a woman in her sixties with COVID-19, enrolled during active disease. The source material was peripheral blood.

The nucleotide sequence is TGTGCCAGCAGCTGGACAGGGGACACCGGGGAGCTGTTTTTT. Its coded protein is CASSWTGDTGELFF. The chain is encoded by TRBV3-1 (or the pseudogene TRBV3-2) joined to TRBJ2-2, and TRBD1 aligns with 9 junction nucleotides. CDR1 and CDR2, per the germline V gene (reference sequence), are LGHDT and YNNKEL. Ends trimmed: V by 5 bases, J by 3 bases; bases unmatched to a gene: 1. Reading from cysteine to phenylalanine, the CDR3 counts 14 amino acids. CDR3 DNA only is kept here, 42 bases in frame from base 1.